This T cell receptor beta chain was sequenced in a study of tumor and adjacent non-tumor tissue in lung cancer. The overall study: The cohort had roughly 12 adenocarcinoma, a couple of squamous cell and 1 small cell patients.

The count of this clonotype is one. RNA was extracted from bulk tissue without any cell sorting. Between August and November 2014, newly diagnosed, chemotherapy-naive lung cancer patients underwent thoracic surgery in China. J lost 4 bases, V lost 0 bases, and 3 bases had no gene match. This CDR3 region has 16 residues. CDR1 SGHAT and CDR2 FQDESV come from the germline V gene (reference sequence). A modified ARM-PCR protocol with three rounds of nested PCR amplified TCRbeta. Each CDR3 protein gets one entry after TCRdb re-called the multiplex PCR reads with MiXCR. The table lists 100,000 to 120,000 distinct CDR3 sequences, over 75% of them singletons.

The rearrangement joins TRBV11-1 to TRBJ2-2, with 9 nucleotides matching TRBD1. The sequencing sample was made of lung tumor tissue. The TCR was taken from a man between 65 and 80 years old with non-small cell lung cancer. CDR3 region: CASSLAQGAGTGELFF. DNA for the CDR3: TGTGCCAGCAGCTTAGCACAGGGGGCGGGCACCGGGGAGCTGTTTTTT.